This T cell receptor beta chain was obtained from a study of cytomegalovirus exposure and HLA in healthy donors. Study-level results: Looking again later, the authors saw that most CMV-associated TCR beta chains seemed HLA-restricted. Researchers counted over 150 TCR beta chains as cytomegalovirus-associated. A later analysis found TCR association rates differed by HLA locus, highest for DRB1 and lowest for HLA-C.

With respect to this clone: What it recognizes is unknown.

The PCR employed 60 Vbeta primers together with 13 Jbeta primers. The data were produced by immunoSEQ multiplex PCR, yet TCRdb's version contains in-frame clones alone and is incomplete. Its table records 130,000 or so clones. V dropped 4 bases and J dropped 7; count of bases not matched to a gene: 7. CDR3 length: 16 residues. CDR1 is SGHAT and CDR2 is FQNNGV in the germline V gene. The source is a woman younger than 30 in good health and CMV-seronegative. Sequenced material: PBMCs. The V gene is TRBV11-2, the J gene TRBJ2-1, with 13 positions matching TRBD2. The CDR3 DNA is TGTGCCAGCAGCTCAACCGGGACTAGCGGGACGAATGAGCAGTTCTTC. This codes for CASSSTGTSGTNEQFF.